The following is a T cell receptor beta chain sequence with its context. This clone showed up just a few times. Its antigen specificity is not known. Base qualities are not recorded, but no much larger clone differs from it by a single base. One collaborating source in Seattle enrolled patients while the patients were actively infected and followed the patients over time throughout the course of disease. Collaborating institutions collected whole blood in K2EDTA tubes following their own protocols. For TCRbeta analysis, collaborators shipped samples in one of three forms: frozen whole blood, isolated PBMCs, or DNA extracted from either of those sample types. The sample comes from a study of blood T cell repertoires in COVID-19 (TCRdb year 2020). For the study in its entirety: Samples from collaborators originated in the United States, Italy and Spain and spanned both the acute and convalescent phases of COVID-19. The dataset comprised deeply sampled blood TCRbeta repertoires from subjects exposed to, actively infected with, or recovered from COVID-19. Samples were obtained from the ongoing ImmuneRACE study (first 160 participants) and from some 1,200 subjects provided by 6 global collaborators. A de-identified subject ID, COVID-19 status, age in years and sex were almost always included in the sample metadata. HLA class I and class II types, where available, came from metadata supplied by the sample provider rather than from assay-based typing. The repertoires were released in a freely available public database meant as a resource for research on the immune response to SARS-CoV-2. The prospective study material was composed of cDNA or gDNA derived from T cells, B-cell-depleted T cells, or PBMCs.

TCRbeta CDR3 regions were amplified from genomic DNA by means of the immunoSEQ Assay, a bias-controlled multiplex PCR. In the paper's pipeline: Nucleated cell counts per sample were estimated from amplification of reference gene primers within the assay. To quantify the absolute abundance of each unique TCRbeta CDR3 rearrangement, sequence reads were collapsed and filtered. For each sample, productive Simpson clonality was calculated as the square root of Simpson's diversity index over productive rearrangements. Held by TCRdb, this immuneACCESS table contains in-frame sequences only and omits some clones. Under half of the omission traces to an unresolved V gene where checked; the cause of the rest is unknown. From that table come the V and J calls and clone size; the DNA was used to work out D and trimming. The sample table contains about 160,000 clones; only one count was recorded for 82% of them. Under 9% of the sample is taken by the ten largest.

The paper as a whole reports these results and caveats: How much clinical and demographic metadata was included differed by source and by participant, and the metadata was provided uncurated.

V drops 4 bases and J drops 4 bases, leaving 11 bases in between. Reading from cysteine to phenylalanine, the CDR3 counts 14 amino acids. Only the CDR3 DNA stays, 42 bases, in frame from base 1. Sequences LNHDA (CDR1) and SQIVND (CDR2) are obtained from the germline V gene (reference sequence). Rearrangement joined TRBV19 to TRBJ1-5, with no confidently assigned D gene. Sequencing used peripheral blood. This clonotype originated in a woman aged 40-49 years with COVID-19, enrolled during active disease. The base sequence is TGTGCCAGTAGTACAGGACTGAATAATCAGCCCCAGCATTTT. Translated, this gives CASSTGLNNQPQHF.